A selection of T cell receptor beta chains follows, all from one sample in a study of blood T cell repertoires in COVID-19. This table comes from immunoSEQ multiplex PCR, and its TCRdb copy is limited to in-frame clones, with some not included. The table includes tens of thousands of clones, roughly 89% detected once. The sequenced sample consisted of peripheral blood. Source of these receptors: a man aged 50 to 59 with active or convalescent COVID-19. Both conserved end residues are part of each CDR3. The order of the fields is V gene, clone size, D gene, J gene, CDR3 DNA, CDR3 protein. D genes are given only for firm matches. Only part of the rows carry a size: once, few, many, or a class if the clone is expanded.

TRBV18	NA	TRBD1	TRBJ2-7	TGTGCCAGCTCACCCAGGACAGGGGAACCCTACGAGCAGTACTTC	CASSPRTGEPYEQYF
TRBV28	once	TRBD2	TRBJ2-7	TGTGCCAGCAGTTACCAGCGGGAGTTCGACGAGCAGTACTTC	CASSYQREFDEQYF
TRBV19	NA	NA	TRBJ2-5	TGTGCCAGTAGTATCGGCGGCCAAGAGACCCAGTACTTC	CASSIGGQETQYF
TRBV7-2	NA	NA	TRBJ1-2	TGTGCCAGCAGCTTTCAGACTAACTATGGCTACACCTTC	CASSFQTNYGYTF
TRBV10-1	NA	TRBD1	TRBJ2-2	TGCGCCAGCAGTGAGAGGGACAGGGGAGACACCGGGGAGCTGTTTTTT	CASSERDRGDTGELFF
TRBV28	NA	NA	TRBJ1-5	TGTGCCAGCACCGAGAGCAATCAGCCCCAGCATTTT	CASTESNQPQHF
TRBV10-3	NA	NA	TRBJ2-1	TGTGCCATCAGTGACCCCGGGACTGGGCGGGATGAGCAGTTCTTC	CAISDPGTGRDEQFF
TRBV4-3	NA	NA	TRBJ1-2	TGCGCCAGCAGCCAAGTCGTAGGGGAGGACTATGGCTACACCTTC	CASSQVVGEDYGYTF
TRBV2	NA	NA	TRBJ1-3	TGTGCCAGCAGTGCCGGGGAGACGCGCTCTGGAAACACCATATATTTT	CASSAGETRSGNTIYF
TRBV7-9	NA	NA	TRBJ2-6	TGTGCCAGCAGCTTAGCGACAGCGAGGAGCTCTGGGGCCAACGTCCTGACTTTC	CASSLATARSSGANVLTF
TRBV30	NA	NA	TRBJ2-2	TGTGCCTGGAGTCCCGGACTGAACACCGGGGAGCTGTTTTTT	CAWSPGLNTGELFF
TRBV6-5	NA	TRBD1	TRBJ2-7	TGTGCCAGCAGCTCGACAGGGCTTTCGGTCCACGAGCAGTACTTC	CASSSTGLSVHEQYF
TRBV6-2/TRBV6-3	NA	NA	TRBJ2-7	TGTGCCAGCAGTTACGGAGGTTCCTACGAGCAGTACTTC	CASSYGGSYEQYF
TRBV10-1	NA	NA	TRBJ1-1	TGCGCCAGCAGTCCCTTCGTAGGACAGACTGAAGCTTTCTTT	CASSPFVGQTEAFF
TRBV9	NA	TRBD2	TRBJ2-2	TGTGCCAGCAGCCCGACTGGGCGGGAGTCTATCGGGGAGCTGTTTTTT	CASSPTGRESIGELFF
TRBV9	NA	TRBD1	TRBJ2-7	TGTGCCAGCAGCACGGGACAGTCAACTGGCGAGCAGTACTTC	CASSTGQSTGEQYF
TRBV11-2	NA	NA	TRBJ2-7	TGTGCCAGCAGCTTGCAGGATATCAAGTACTTC	CASSLQDIKYF
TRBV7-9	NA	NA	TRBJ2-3	TGTGCCAGCAGCTCAAAGCGGTCGGATACGCAGTATTTT	CASSSKRSDTQYF
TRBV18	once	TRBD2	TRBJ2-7	TGTGCCAGCTCACAATCAATTACGGGACTAGCGGGAGTTGAGCAGTACTTC	CASSQSITGLAGVEQYF
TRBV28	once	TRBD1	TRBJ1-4	TGTGCCACCGTTCGACAGGGGGCATCTAATGAAAAACTGTTTTTT	CATVRQGASNEKLFF
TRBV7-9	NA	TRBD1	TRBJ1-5	TGTGCCAGCAGCCCCGGGACAGCCAATCAGCCCCAGCATTTT	CASSPGTANQPQHF
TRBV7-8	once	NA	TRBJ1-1	TGTGCCAGCAGGTTAACAGGGAGTGAAGCTTTCTTT	CASRLTGSEAFF